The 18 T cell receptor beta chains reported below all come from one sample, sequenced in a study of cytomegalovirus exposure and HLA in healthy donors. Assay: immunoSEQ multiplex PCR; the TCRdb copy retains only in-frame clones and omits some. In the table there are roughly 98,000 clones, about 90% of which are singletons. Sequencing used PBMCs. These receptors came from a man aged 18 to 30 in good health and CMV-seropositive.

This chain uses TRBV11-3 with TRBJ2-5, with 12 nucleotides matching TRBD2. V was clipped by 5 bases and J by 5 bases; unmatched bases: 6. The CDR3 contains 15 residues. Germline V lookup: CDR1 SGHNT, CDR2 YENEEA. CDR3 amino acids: CASSNLAGGLETQYF. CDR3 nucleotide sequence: TGTGCCAGCAGCAACCTAGCGGGAGGGCTCGAGACCCAGTACTTC.

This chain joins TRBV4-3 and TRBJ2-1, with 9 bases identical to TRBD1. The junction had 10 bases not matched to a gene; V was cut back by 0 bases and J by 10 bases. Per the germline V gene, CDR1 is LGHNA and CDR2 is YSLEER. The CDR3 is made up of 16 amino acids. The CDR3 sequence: CASSQDTGQGNVEQFF. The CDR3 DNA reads TGCGCCAGCAGCCAAGATACGGGACAGGGTAACGTAGAGCAGTTCTTC.

In nucleotides, the CDR3 is TGTGCCATAGGGCGGGGGGGTAACGAGCAGTACTTC. It translates to CAIGRGGNEQYF. This chain links TRBV6-5 with TRBJ2-7; TRBD2 agrees at 9 bases. Germline values: CDR1 MNHEY, CDR2 SVGAGI. CDR3 size: 12 residues. V was clipped by 10 bases and J by 5 bases; unmatched bases: 6.

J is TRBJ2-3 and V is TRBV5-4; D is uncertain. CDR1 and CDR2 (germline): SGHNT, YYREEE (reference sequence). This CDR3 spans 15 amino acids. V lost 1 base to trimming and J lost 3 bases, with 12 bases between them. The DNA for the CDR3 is TGTGCCAGCAGCTTGTCGGCTAGTGTAACAGATACGCAGTATTTT. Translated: CASSLSASVTDTQYF.

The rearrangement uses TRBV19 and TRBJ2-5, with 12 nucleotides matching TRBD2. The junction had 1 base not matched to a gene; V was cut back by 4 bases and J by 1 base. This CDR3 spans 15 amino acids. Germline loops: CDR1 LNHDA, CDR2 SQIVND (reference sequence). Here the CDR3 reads CASSRTSGVQETQYF. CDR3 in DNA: TGTGCCAGTAGTAGGACTAGCGGGGTCCAAGAGACCCAGTACTTC.

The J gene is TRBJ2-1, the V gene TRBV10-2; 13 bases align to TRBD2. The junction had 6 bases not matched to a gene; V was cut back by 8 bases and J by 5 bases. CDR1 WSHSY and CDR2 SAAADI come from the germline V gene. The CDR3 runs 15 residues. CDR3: CASGLAGDLHNEQFF. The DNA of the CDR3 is TGCGCCAGCGGACTAGCGGGAGATTTGCACAATGAGCAGTTCTTC.

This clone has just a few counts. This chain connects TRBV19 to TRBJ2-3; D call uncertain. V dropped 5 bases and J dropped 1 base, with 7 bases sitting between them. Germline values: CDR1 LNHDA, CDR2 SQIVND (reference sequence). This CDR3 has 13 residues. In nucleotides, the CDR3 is TGTGCCAGTAGTCTGCCAGGCACAGATACGCAGTATTTT. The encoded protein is CASSLPGTDTQYF.

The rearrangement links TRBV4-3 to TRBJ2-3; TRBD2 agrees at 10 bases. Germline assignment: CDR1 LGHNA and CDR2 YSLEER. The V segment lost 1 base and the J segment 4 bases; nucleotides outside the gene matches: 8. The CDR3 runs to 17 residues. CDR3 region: CASSQAPPSGGADTQYF. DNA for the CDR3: TGCGCCAGCAGCCAAGCTCCCCCTAGCGGGGGTGCAGATACGCAGTATTTT.

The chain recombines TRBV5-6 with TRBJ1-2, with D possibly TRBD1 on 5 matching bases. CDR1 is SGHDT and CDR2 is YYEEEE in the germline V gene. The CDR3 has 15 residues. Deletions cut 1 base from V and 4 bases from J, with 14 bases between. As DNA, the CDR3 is TGTGCCAGCAGCTTGTCTTGGCAGGGAGGCTATGGCTACACCTTC. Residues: CASSLSWQGGYGYTF.

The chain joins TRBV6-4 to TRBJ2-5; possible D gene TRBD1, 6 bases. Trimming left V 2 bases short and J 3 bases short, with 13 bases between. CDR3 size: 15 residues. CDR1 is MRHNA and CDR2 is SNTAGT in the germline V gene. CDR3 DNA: TGTGCCAGCAGTGACATCAGCTACAGGGAAGAGACCCAGTACTTC. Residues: CASSDISYREETQYF.

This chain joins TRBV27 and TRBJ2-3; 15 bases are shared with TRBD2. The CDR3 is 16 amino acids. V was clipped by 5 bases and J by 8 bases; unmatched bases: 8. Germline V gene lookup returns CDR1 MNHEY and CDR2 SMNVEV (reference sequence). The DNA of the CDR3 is TGTGCCAGCAGTAAAGGACTAGCGGGGGGGCAAGGTACGCAGTATTTT. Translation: CASSKGLAGGQGTQYF.

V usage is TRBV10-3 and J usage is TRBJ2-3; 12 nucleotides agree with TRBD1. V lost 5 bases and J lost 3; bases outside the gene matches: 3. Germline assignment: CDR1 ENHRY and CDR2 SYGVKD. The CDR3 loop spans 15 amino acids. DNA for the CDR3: TGTGCCATCAGTCCGGGACAGGGGGCGACAGATACGCAGTATTTT. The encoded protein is CAISPGQGATDTQYF.

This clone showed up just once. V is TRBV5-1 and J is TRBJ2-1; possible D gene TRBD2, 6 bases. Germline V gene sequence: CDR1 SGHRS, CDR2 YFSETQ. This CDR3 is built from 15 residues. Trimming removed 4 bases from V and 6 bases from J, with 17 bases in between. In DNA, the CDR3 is TGCGCCAGCAGCCCCCCCGGCGGGATGCTCAATGAGCAGTTCTTC. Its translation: CASSPPGGMLNEQFF.

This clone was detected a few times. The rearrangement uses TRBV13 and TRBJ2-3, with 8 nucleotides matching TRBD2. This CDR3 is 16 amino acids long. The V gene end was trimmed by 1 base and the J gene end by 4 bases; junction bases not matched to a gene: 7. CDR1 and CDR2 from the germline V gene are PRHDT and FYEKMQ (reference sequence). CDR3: CASSLAVAGGADTQYF. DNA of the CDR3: TGTGCCAGCAGCTTAGCAGTGGCGGGAGGCGCAGATACGCAGTATTTT.

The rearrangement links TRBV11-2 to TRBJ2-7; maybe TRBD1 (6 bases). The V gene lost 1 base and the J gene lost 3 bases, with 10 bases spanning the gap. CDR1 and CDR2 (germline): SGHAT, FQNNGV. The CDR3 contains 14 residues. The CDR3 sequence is CASSLGQAHYEQYF. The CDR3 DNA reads TGTGCCAGCAGCTTAGGACAGGCCCACTACGAGCAGTACTTC.

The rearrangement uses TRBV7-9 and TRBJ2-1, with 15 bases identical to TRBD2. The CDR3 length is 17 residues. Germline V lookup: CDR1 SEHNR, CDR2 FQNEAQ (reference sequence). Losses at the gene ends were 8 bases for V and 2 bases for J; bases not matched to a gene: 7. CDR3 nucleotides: TGTGCCAGCCGGGGACTAGCGGGAGGAAATACCTACAATGAGCAGTTCTTC. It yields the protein CASRGLAGGNTYNEQFF.

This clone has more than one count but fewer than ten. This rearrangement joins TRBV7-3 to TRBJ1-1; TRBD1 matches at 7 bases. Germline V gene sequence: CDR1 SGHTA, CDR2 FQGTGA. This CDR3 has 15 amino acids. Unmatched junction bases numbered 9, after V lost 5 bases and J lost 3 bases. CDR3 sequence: CASSPTGVRYTEAFF. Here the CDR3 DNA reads TGTGCCAGCAGCCCTACAGGGGTCCGTTACACTGAAGCTTTCTTT.

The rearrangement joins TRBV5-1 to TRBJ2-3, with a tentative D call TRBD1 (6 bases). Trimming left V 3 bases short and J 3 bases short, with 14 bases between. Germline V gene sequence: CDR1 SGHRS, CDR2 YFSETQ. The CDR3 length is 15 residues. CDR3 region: CASSSAGVWTDTQYF. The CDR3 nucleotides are TGCGCCAGCAGCTCCGCAGGGGTATGGACAGATACGCAGTATTTT.